These 5 T cell receptor beta chains originate from one sample sequenced in a study of radiation and T cells in renal cell carcinoma. Sequencing used immunoSEQ multiplex PCR; TCRdb keeps in-frame clones, though not all of them. Here the sample spans roughly 78,000 clones, about four fifths being singletons. Time point denoted: blood 2 weeks post-SBRT. As to treatment: 15 Gy SBRT to primary tumor, nephrectomy 4 weeks later. The material was blood, obtained from a patient whose treatment included radiotherapy and nephrectomy. The receptors shown here come from a man in his fifties or sixties with renal cell carcinoma.

The chain recombines TRBV2 with TRBJ2-7, with unresolved D. Germline lookup yields CDR1 SNHLY and CDR2 FYNNEI. CDR3 length equals 11 residues. V dropped 8 bases and J dropped 0 bases, with 5 bases sitting between them. CDR3 coding DNA: TGTGCCAGCTCCCCCTCCTACGAGCAGTACTTC. This codes for CASSPSYEQYF.

This clone showed up just once. The chain recombines TRBV5-1 with TRBJ2-7; D not resolved. This CDR3 comprises 12 residues. V dropped 2 bases and J dropped 3 bases, with 6 bases sitting between them. The V gene's germline CDR1 is SGHRS and CDR2 YFSETQ. The DNA of the CDR3 is TGCGCCAGCAGCTTCCCAAACTACGAGCAGTACTTC. Translation gives CASSFPNYEQYF. Based on the CDR3 plus reference TRBV5-1 and TRBJ2-7, the full variable domain is KAGVTQTPRYLIKTRGQQVTLSCSPISGHRSVSWYQQTPGQGLQFLFEYFSETQRNKGNFPGRFSGRQFSNSRSEMNVSTLELGDSALYLCASSFPNYEQYFGPGTRLTVT.

The genes are TRBV12-1 and TRBJ2-7; the table's D call TRBD1 went unverified against the DNA. TRBV12-1 is given as a pseudogene. CDR3 length: 15 residues. CDR3 amino acids: CASTPVTGARDEQYF. The DNA of the CDR3 is TGTGCCAGCACCCCGGTGACAGGGGCCAGGGACGAGCAGTACTTC.

This chain uses TRBV19 with TRBJ1-1, with TRBD1 identical over 9 bases. Germline V gene lookup returns CDR1 LNHDA and CDR2 SQIVND (reference sequence). The CDR3 totals 16 residues. V trimming: 2 bases; J trimming: 4 bases; junction bases outside the gene matches: 8. The CDR3 nucleotides are TGTGCCAGTAGTATAAGGGGCCCGGACAGGGGCACTGAAGCTTTCTTT. It is translated as CASSIRGPDRGTEAFF.

The genes are TRBV7-6 and TRBJ2-7, with unresolved D. Germline lookup yields CDR1 SGHVS and CDR2 FNYEAQ. This CDR3 contains 13 residues. Trimming shortened V by 4 bases and J by 0 bases, and 7 bases separated the two germline ends. CDR3 amino acids: CASSSQSSYEQYF. DNA for the CDR3: TGTGCCAGCAGCTCGCAGAGCTCCTACGAGCAGTACTTC.